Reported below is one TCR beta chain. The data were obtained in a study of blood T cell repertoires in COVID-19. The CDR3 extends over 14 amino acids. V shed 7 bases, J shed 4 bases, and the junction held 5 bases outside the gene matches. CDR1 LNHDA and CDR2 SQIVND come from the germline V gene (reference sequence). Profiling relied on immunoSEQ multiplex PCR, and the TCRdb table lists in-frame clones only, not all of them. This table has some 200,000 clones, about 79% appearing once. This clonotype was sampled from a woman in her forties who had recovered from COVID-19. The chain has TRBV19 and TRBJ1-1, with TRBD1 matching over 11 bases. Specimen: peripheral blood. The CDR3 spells CASIGTGGSTEAFF. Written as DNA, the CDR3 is TGTGCCAGTATCGGGACAGGGGGAAGCACTGAAGCTTTCTTT.